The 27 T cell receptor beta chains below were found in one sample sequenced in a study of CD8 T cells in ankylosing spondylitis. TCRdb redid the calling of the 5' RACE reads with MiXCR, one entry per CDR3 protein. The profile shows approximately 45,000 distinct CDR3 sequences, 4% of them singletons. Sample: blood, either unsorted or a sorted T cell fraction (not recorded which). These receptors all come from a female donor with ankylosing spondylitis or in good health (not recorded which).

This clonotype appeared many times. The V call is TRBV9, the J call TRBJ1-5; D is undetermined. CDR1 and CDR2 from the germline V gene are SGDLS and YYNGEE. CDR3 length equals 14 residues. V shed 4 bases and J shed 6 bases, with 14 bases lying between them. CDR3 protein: CASSPEPVAQPQHF. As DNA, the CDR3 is TGTGCCAGCAGCCCAGAGCCGGTGGCTCAGCCCCAGCATTTT.

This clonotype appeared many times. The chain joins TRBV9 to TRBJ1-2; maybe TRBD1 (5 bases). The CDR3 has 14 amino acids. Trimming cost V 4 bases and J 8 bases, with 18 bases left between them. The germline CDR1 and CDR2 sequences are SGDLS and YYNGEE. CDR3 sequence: CASSSLLGDGGYTF. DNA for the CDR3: TGTGCCAGCAGCTCTCTACTGGGGGATGGCGGCTACACCTTC.

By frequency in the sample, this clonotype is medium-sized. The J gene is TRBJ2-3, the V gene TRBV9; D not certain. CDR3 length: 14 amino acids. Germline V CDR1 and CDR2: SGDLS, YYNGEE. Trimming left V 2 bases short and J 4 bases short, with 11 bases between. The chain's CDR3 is CASSVLPPADTQYF. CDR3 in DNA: TGTGCCAGCAGCGTCCTCCCCCCAGCAGATACGCAGTATTTT.

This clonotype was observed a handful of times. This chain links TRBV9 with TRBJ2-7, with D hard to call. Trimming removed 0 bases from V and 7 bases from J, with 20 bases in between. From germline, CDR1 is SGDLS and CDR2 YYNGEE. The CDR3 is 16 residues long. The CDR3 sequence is CASSVEASRVAEEQYF. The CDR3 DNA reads TGTGCCAGCAGCGTAGAGGCTAGTAGGGTGGCGGAGGAGCAGTACTTC.

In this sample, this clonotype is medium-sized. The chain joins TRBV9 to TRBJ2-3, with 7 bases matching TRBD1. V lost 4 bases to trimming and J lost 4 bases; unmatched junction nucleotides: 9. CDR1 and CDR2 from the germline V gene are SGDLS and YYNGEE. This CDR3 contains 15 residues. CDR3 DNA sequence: TGTGCCAGCAGCCAAGGGGGCCCTCAGGCAGATACGCAGTATTTT. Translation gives CASSQGGPQADTQYF.

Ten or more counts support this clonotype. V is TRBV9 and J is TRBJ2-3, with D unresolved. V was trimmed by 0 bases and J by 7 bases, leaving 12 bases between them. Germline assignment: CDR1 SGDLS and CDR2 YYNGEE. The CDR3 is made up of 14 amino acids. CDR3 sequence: CASSVASVGNTQYF. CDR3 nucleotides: TGTGCCAGCAGCGTAGCCTCCGTGGGGAATACGCAGTATTTT.

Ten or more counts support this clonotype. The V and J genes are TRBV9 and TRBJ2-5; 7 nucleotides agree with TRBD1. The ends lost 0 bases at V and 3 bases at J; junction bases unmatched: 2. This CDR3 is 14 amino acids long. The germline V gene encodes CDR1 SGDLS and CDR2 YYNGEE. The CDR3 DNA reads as TGTGCCAGCAGCGTAGGCCAGGGGGAAGAGACCCAGTACTTC. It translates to CASSVGQGEETQYF.

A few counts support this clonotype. The CDR3 sequence: CASSVEDASFVVENTIYF. The CDR3 bases are TGTGCCAGCAGCGTTGAGGACGCCTCATTTGTGGTGGAAAACACCATATATTTT. The rearrangement links TRBV9 to TRBJ1-3; D is undetermined. V lost 2 bases and J 6 bases, leaving 24 bases between the germline ends. CDR1 is SGDLS, CDR2 YYNGEE, per germline. The length of the CDR3 is 18 residues.

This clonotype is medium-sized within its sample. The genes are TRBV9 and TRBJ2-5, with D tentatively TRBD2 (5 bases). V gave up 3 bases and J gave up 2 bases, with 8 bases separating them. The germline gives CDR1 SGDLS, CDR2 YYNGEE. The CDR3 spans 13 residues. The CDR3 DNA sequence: TGTGCCAGCAGCGCCACGGGACAAGAGACCCAGTACTTC. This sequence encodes CASSATGQETQYF.

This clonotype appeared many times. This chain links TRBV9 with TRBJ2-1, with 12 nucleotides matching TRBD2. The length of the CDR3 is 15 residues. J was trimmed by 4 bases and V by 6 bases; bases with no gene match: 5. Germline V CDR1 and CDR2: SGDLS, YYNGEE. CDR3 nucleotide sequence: TGTGCCAGCACTCTTCTAGCGGGGGGGTACAATGAGCAGTTCTTC. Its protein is CASTLLAGGYNEQFF.

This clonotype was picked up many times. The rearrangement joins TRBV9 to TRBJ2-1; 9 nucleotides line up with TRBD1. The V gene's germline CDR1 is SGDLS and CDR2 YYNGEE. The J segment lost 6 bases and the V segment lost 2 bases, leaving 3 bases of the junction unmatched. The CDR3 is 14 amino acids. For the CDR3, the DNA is TGTGCCAGCAGCGTCAGGGGACAGGGCAATGAGCAGTTCTTC. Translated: CASSVRGQGNEQFF.

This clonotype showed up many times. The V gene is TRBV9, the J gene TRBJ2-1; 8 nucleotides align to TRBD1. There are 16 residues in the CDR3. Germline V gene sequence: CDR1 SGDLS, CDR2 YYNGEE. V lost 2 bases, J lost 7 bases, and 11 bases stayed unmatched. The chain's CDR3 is CASSVSGTGPLNEQFF. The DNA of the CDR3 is TGTGCCAGCAGCGTCTCCGGGACAGGTCCTTTGAATGAGCAGTTCTTC.

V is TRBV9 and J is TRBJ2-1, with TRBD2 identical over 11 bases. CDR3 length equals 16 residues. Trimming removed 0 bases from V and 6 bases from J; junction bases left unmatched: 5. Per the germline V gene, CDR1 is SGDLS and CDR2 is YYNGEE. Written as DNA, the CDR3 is TGTGCCAGCAGCGTAGCTGGTAGCGGGGGGGCCAATGAGCAGTTCTTC. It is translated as CASSVAGSGGANEQFF.

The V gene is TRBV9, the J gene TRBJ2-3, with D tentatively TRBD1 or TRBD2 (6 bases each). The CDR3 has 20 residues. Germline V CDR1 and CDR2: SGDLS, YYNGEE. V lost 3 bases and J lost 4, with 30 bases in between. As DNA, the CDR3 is TGTGCCAGCAGCGCCCCGCGGGGACAAGGGACGGGGGCTATCCCAGATACGCAGTATTTT. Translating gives CASSAPRGQGTGAIPDTQYF.

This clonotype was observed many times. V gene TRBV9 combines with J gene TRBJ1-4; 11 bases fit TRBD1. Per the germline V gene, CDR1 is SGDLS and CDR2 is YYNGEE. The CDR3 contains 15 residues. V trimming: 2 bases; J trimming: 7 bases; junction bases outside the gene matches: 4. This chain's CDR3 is CASSVGTGGSEKLFF. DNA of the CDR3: TGTGCCAGCAGCGTGGGGACAGGGGGGAGTGAAAAACTGTTTTTT.

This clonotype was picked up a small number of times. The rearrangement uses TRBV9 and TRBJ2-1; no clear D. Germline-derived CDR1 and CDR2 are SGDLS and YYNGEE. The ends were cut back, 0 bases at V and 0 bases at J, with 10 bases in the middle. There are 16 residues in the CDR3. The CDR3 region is CASSVGLASSYNEQFF. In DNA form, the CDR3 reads TGTGCCAGCAGCGTAGGATTAGCTAGCTCCTACAATGAGCAGTTCTTC.

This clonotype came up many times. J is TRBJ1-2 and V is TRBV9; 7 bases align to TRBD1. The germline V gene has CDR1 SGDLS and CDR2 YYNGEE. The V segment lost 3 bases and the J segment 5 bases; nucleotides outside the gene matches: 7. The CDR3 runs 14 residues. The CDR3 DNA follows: TGTGCCAGCAGCGCCGGACAGGCTTATTATGGCTACACCTTC. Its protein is CASSAGQAYYGYTF.

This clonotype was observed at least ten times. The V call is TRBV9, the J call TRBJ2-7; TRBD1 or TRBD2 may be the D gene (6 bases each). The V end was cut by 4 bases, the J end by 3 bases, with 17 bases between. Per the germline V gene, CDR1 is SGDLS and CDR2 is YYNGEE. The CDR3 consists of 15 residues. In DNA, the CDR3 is TGTGCCAGCAGCCGGGAGATAAGCAGGGGCTACGAGCAGTACTTC. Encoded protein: CASSREISRGYEQYF.

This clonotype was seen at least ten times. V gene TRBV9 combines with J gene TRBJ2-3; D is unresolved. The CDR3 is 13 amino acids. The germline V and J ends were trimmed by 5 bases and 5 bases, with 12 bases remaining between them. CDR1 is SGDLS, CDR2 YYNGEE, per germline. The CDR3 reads CASSLIAVDTQYF. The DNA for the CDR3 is TGTGCCAGCAGTTTAATAGCTGTAGATACGCAGTATTTT.

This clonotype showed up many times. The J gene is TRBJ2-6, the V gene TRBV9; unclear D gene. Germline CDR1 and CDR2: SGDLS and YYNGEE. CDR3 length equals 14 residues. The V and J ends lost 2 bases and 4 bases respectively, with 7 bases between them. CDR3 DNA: TGTGCCAGCAGCGTTTTCTCCGGGGCCAACGTCCTGACTTTC. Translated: CASSVFSGANVLTF.

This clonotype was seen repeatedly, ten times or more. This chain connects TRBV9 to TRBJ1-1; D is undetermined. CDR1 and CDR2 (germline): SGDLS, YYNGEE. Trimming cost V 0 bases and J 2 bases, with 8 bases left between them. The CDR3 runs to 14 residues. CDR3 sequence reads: CASSVGLGNTEAFF. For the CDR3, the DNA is TGTGCCAGCAGCGTAGGGCTGGGAAACACTGAAGCTTTCTTT.

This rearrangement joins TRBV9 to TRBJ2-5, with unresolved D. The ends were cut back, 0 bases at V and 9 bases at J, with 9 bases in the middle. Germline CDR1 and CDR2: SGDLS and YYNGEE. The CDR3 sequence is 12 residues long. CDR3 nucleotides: TGTGCCAGCAGCGTAGATGCCCGACCCCAGTACTTC. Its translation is CASSVDARPQYF.

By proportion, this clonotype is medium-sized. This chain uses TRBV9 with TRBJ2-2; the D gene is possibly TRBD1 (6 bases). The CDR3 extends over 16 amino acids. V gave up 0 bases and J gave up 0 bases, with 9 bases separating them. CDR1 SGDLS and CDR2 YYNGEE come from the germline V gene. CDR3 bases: TGTGCCAGCAGCGTAGGTCAGGGGACGAACACCGGGGAGCTGTTTTTT. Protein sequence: CASSVGQGTNTGELFF.

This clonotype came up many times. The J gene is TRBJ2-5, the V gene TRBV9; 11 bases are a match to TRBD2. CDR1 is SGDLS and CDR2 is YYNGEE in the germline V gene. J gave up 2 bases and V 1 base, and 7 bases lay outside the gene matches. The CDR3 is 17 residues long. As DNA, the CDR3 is TGTGCCAGCAGCGTATCAGTAGCGGGGGGGGCACAAGAGACCCAGTACTTC. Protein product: CASSVSVAGGAQETQYF.

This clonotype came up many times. This chain's CDR3 is CASSSEGGGYTF. In DNA form, the CDR3 reads TGTGCCAGCAGCTCGGAGGGTGGTGGCTACACCTTC. The J gene is TRBJ1-2, the V gene TRBV9; D gene ambiguous. With 4 bases removed from V and 7 bases from J, the gap between germline ends came to 11 bases. The length of the CDR3 is 12 residues. Germline CDR1 reads SGDLS; CDR2 reads YYNGEE.

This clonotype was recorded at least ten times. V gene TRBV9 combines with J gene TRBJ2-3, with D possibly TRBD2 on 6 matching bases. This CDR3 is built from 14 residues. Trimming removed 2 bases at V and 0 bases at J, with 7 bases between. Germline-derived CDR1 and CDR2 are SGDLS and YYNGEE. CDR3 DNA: TGTGCCAGCAGCGTGCGGGAAAGCACAGATACGCAGTATTTT. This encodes CASSVRESTDTQYF.

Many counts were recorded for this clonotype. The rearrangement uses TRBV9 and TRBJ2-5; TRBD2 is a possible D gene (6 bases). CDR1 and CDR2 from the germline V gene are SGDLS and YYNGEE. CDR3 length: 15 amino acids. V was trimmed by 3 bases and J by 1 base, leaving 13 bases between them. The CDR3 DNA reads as TGTGCCAGCAGCGGCACCGGGACTTCCCAAGAGACCCAGTACTTC. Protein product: CASSGTGTSQETQYF.